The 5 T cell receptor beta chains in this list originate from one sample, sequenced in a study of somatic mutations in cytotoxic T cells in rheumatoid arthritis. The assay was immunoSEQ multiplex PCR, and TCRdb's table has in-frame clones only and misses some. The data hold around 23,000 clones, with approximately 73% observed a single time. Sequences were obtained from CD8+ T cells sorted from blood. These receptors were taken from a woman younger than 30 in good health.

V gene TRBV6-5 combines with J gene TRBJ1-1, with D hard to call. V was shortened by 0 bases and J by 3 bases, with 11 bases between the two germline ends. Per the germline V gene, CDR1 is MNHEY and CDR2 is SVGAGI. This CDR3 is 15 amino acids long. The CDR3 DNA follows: TGTGCCAGCAGTTACTCGGTCGGTGGACACACTGAAGCTTTCTTT. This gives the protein CASSYSVGGHTEAFF.

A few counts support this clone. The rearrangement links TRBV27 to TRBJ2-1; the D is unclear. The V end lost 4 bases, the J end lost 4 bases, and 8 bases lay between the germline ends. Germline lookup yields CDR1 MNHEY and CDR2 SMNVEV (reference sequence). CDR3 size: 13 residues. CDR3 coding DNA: TGTGCCAGCAGTTCCTACAGTTACAATGAGCAGTTCTTC. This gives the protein CASSSYSYNEQFF.

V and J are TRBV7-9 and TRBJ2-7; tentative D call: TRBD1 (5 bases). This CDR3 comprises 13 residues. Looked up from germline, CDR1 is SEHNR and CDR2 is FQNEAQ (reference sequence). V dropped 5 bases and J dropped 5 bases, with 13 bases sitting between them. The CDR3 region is CASSSPTEDEQYV. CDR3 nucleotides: TGTGCCAGCAGCAGCCCGACAGAAGACGAGCAGTACGTC.

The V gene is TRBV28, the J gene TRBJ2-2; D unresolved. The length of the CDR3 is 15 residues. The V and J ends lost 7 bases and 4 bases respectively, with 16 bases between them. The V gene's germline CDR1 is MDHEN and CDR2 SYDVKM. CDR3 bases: TGTGCCAGCACAAATCCGTTCGAAGGCACCGGGGAGCTGTTTTTT. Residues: CASTNPFEGTGELFF. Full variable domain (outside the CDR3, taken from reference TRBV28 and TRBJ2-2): DVKVTQSSRYLVKRTGEKVFLECVQDMDHENMFWYRQDPGLGLRLIYFSYDVKMKEKGDIPEGYSVSREKKERFSLILESASTNQTSMYLCASTNPFEGTGELFFGEGSRLTVL.

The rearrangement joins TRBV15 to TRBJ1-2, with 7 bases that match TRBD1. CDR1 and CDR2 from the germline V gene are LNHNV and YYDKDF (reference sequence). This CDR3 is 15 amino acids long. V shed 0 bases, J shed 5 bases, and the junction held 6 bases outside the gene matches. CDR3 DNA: TGTGCCACCAGCAGAGATCGGGGACAGCCATATGGCTACACCTTC. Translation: CATSRDRGQPYGYTF.